The 30 T cell receptor beta chains in this list originate from one sample, sequenced in a study of OX40 agonist ivuxolimab in advanced cancers. The repertoire was sequenced with immunoSEQ multiplex PCR; TCRdb's copy has only in-frame clones and lacks some. In the table there are about 82,000 clones, 91% of which are singletons. Sample: CD4+ or CD8+ T cells sorted from blood, taken in a trial of the OX40 agonist ivuxolimab. The receptors stem from an adult with an advanced solid tumor such as melanoma, head and neck, liver or kidney cancer.

The chain joins TRBV7-9 to TRBJ1-2, with D possibly TRBD1 on 5 matching bases. The CDR3 runs to 14 residues. CDR1 and CDR2 (germline): SEHNR, FQNEAQ (reference sequence). V dropped 3 bases and J dropped 8 bases, with 16 bases sitting between them. Here the CDR3 DNA reads TGTGCCAGCAGCTTCGCCTGGGACGAGCGCGGCTACACCTTC. Amino acids: CASSFAWDERGYTF.

The rearrangement links TRBV5-6 to TRBJ2-5, with D possibly being TRBD2 (6 bases). There are 13 residues in the CDR3. V gave up 4 bases and J gave up 5 bases, with 12 bases separating them. Germline-derived CDR1 and CDR2 are SGHDT and YYEEEE. CDR3 DNA: TGTGCCAGCAGCCTATCCGGGAGCGAGACCCAGTACTTC. Translating gives CASSLSGSETQYF.

This clone has only one observation. The rearrangement uses TRBV28 and TRBJ1-2; D remains unclear. This CDR3 spans 14 amino acids. Germline V gene sequence: CDR1 MDHEN, CDR2 SYDVKM. Trimming removed 6 bases at V and 1 base at J, with 12 bases between. CDR3 amino acids: CASRAASFNYGYTF. For the CDR3, the DNA is TGTGCCAGCAGAGCCGCTTCCTTTAACTATGGCTACACCTTC.

Comments on this clone: Mismatch with germline at one junction end may stem from a read error. The gene calls are TRBV5-1 and TRBJ2-7; D is possibly TRBD1 (5 bases). CDR3 length: 13 amino acids. Germline V gene data show CDR1 as SGHRS and CDR2 as YFSETQ. The CDR3 nucleotides are TGCACCAGCAGGGTGGGCAGCTCCTACGAGCAGTACTTC. Translating it yields CTSRVGSSYEQYF.

The chain is built from TRBV5-6 and TRBJ2-5; D is unclear. The CDR3 consists of 15 residues. Per germline, CDR1 SGHDT and CDR2 YYEEEE. Trimming took 0 bases from V and 2 from J, leaving 11 bases between them. The CDR3 nucleotides read TGTGCCAGCAGCTTGGCCCCTGGTCAGCAAGAGACCCAGTACTTC. This translates into CASSLAPGQQETQYF.

The chain recombines TRBV6-1 with TRBJ1-5, with D perhaps matching TRBD1 (6 bases). The CDR3 contains 13 residues. Germline V CDR1 and CDR2: MNHNS, SASEGT. V was trimmed by 7 bases and J by 7 bases, leaving 14 bases between them. CDR3 sequence: CASILDSLQPQHF. CDR3 DNA sequence: TGTGCCAGCATCTTGGACAGCTTACAGCCCCAGCATTTT.

The table lists this clone with a count of one. J is TRBJ2-3 and V is TRBV9; TRBD2 matches 7 bases. J lost 4 bases, V lost 4 bases, and 9 bases had no gene match. Germline V CDR1 and CDR2: SGDLS, YYNGEE. This CDR3 is 15 amino acids long. CDR3 protein: CASSTHVLAADTQYF. The CDR3 coding sequence is TGTGCCAGCAGCACTCACGTGCTAGCGGCAGATACGCAGTATTTT.

The chain joins TRBV19 to TRBJ2-3, with 14 nucleotides matching TRBD2. Unmatched junction bases numbered 4, after V lost 5 bases and J lost 3 bases. The CDR3 extends over 16 amino acids. Germline V gene sequence: CDR1 LNHDA, CDR2 SQIVND (reference sequence). The CDR3 DNA reads TGTGCCAGTAGTGCCCGGACTAGCGGGAGGACAGATACGCAGTATTTT. Translated, it gives CASSARTSGRTDTQYF.

The chain combines TRBV6-6 with TRBJ1-5, with D unclear. CDR3 length: 15 amino acids. V was clipped by 2 bases and J by 7 bases, with 15 bases between them. The V gene's germline CDR1 is MNHNY and CDR2 SVGAGI (reference sequence). DNA for the CDR3: TGTGCCAGCAGTTACCGAGACTCTCTCCCCCAGCCCCAGCATTTT. It codes for CASSYRDSLPQPQHF.

This sequence joins TRBV19 and TRBJ2-4, with TRBD1 identical over 7 bases. The CDR3 loop spans 13 amino acids. Germline assignment: CDR1 LNHDA and CDR2 SQIVND (reference sequence). Trimming cost V 9 bases and J 9 bases; bases outside gene matches: 11. The CDR3: CASGDWTGGIQYF. CDR3 sequence (DNA): TGTGCCAGCGGCGATTGGACAGGAGGCATTCAGTACTTC.

This sequence joins TRBV19 and TRBJ2-2; TRBD2 matches at 9 bases. CDR3 length equals 16 residues. From germline, CDR1 is LNHDA and CDR2 SQIVND (reference sequence). Trimming at V came to 4 bases and at J to 3 bases, leaving 6 bases not matched to a gene. Written as DNA, the CDR3 is TGTGCCAGTAGTAAGGGGCGGGAGGGCCACACCGGGGAGCTGTTTTTT. Protein sequence: CASSKGREGHTGELFF. Looking up the rest from reference TRBV19 and TRBJ2-2 gives the full variable domain: DGGITQSPKYLFRKEGQNVTLSCEQNLNHDAMYWYRQDPGQGLRLIYYSQIVNDFQKGDIAEGYSVSREKKESFPLTVTSAQKNPTAFYLCASSKGREGHTGELFFGEGSRLTVL.

This clone was counted a single time. The genes are TRBV19 and TRBJ2-1, with D possibly TRBD1 on 6 matching bases. The germline CDR1 and CDR2 sequences are LNHDA and SQIVND (reference sequence). V was trimmed by 4 bases and J by 13 bases, leaving 14 bases between them. The CDR3 covers 12 residues. CDR3 DNA sequence: TGTGCCAGTAGTACTAAAGGGGGTAGACAGTTCTTC. Its protein product is CASSTKGGRQFF.

CDR3 nucleotide sequence: TGTGCCAGCAGTCAAGACAGGGACACTGAAGCTTTCTTT. This translates into CASSQDRDTEAFF. V usage is TRBV6-5 and J usage is TRBJ1-1; 7 nucleotides agree with TRBD1. CDR1 MNHEY and CDR2 SVGAGI come from the germline V gene. Losses at the gene ends were 5 bases for V and 3 bases for J; bases not matched to a gene: 3. CDR3 size: 13 residues.

The CDR3 loop is CASRGLEKLFF. The DNA for the CDR3 is TGTGCCAGCCGAGGTCTCGAAAAACTGTTTTTT. V usage is TRBV6-1 and J usage is TRBJ1-4; D gene uncertain. V lost 8 bases and J 8 bases, leaving 9 bases between the germline ends. The germline gives CDR1 MNHNS, CDR2 SASEGT. The CDR3 has 11 amino acids.

This clone was detected a few times. The chain combines TRBV4-1 with TRBJ2-7; D is possibly TRBD1 (6 bases). Germline V gene data show CDR1 as MGHRA and CDR2 as YSYEKL. V was pared by 1 base and J by 4 bases, with 11 bases between. This CDR3 region has 14 residues. CDR3 sequence (DNA): TGCGCCAGCAGCCAAGGGGTACAGGGATACGAGCAGTACTTC. Its protein product is CASSQGVQGYEQYF.

The V and J genes are TRBV4-1 and TRBJ2-7, with D tentatively TRBD1 or TRBD2 (5 bases each). From germline, CDR1 is MGHRA and CDR2 YSYEKL. Trimming pared 0 bases from V and 0 bases from J, leaving 9 bases between. This CDR3 spans 15 amino acids. The CDR3 region has the DNA TGCGCCAGCAGCCAAGAGTACGGGACCTCCTACGAGCAGTACTTC. Translation: CASSQEYGTSYEQYF.

A single count supports this clone. The CDR3 coding sequence is TGTGCCAGCAGGTCAGGGGACTCCCACTCTGAAGCTTTCTTT. Its protein product is CASRSGDSHSEAFF. The chain employs TRBV6-5 and TRBJ1-1, with TRBD1 as a possible D gene (6 bases). V was pared by 6 bases and J by 6 bases, with 17 bases between. Germline lookup yields CDR1 MNHEY and CDR2 SVGAGI. This CDR3 contains 14 residues.

The gene calls are TRBV18 and TRBJ2-1, with unresolved D. Trimming took 6 bases from V and 10 from J, leaving 22 bases between them. The CDR3 contains 15 residues. Per the germline V gene, CDR1 is KGHSH and CDR2 is LQKENI. CDR3 DNA: TGTGCCAGCTCGCTTTCCGCCGTGACCAGTGACGAGCAGTTCTTC. Translation: CASSLSAVTSDEQFF.

A remark on this clone: Relative to the germline gene, one junction end is altered; a read error may explain this. CDR3: CASSWSGASGVF. CDR3 DNA: TGTGCCAGCAGCTGGTCTGGGGCTAGCGGAGTGTTC. V usage is TRBV7-9 and J usage is TRBJ2-7, with 7 bases aligning to TRBD2. The germline gives CDR1 SEHNR, CDR2 FQNEAQ (reference sequence). This CDR3 is 12 amino acids long.

This chain's CDR3 is CASSPMGQVPSQPQHF. In nucleotides, the CDR3 is TGTGCCAGCTCACCTATGGGACAGGTGCCTAGTCAGCCCCAGCATTTT. This chain links TRBV18 with TRBJ1-5; 8 bases map to TRBD1. Germline V gene lookup returns CDR1 KGHSH and CDR2 LQKENI. The CDR3 length is 16 residues. V shed 3 bases, J shed 6 bases, and the junction held 10 bases outside the gene matches.

The V call is TRBV4-3, the J call TRBJ1-1; D remains unclear. CDR3 length: 12 amino acids. CDR1 and CDR2 (germline): LGHNA, YSLEER. V lost 1 base and J 8 bases, leaving 8 bases between the germline ends. DNA of the CDR3: TGCGCCAGCAGCCAAGGTAATTCCGAAGCTTTCTTT. It encodes CASSQGNSEAFF.

The chain links TRBV11-2 to TRBJ2-7; 8 bases are shared with TRBD1. V gave up 0 bases and J gave up 5 bases; unmatched junction bases: 6. The V gene's germline CDR1 is SGHAT and CDR2 FQNNGV. The CDR3 sequence is 15 residues long. In DNA form, the CDR3 reads TGTGCCAGCAGCTTAGACCGACAGGGGTTTGACGAGCAGTACTTC. It is translated as CASSLDRQGFDEQYF.

The J gene is TRBJ2-3, the V gene TRBV2, with 9 positions matching TRBD1. The CDR3 extends over 13 amino acids. Per the germline V gene, CDR1 is SNHLY and CDR2 is FYNNEI. V lost 6 bases and J lost 3; bases outside the gene matches: 1. The CDR3: CASRTGGTDTQYF. DNA of the CDR3: TGTGCCAGCAGGACAGGGGGAACAGATACGCAGTATTTT.

CDR3 sequence reads: CASSIGGGSGTGELFF. CDR3 in DNA: TGTGCCAGTAGTATAGGAGGGGGGAGCGGCACCGGGGAGCTGTTTTTT. This rearrangement joins TRBV19 to TRBJ2-2; D might be TRBD1 or TRBD2, each matching 6 bases. Germline V gene data show CDR1 as LNHDA and CDR2 as SQIVND (reference sequence). Trimming removed 1 base from V and 4 bases from J, with 13 bases in between. The CDR3 is 16 residues long.

This clone was observed once. The V call is TRBV5-1, the J call TRBJ2-5; D is uncertain. Trimming took 5 bases from V and 1 from J, leaving 6 bases between them. Germline V gene sequence: CDR1 SGHRS, CDR2 YFSETQ. CDR3 length equals 12 residues. CDR3 protein: CASRGVQETQYF. Here the CDR3 DNA reads TGCGCCAGCAGAGGAGTCCAAGAGACCCAGTACTTC. Filled out from reference TRBV5-1 and TRBJ2-5, the complete variable domain reads KAGVTQTPRYLIKTRGQQVTLSCSPISGHRSVSWYQQTPGQGLQFLFEYFSETQRNKGNFPGRFSGRQFSNSRSEMNVSTLELGDSALYLCASRGVQETQYFGPGTRLLVL.

The CDR3 DNA reads TGCGCCAGCAGCTTTCGACAGGACACCTTTAAAGAGACCCAGTACTTC. As protein: CASSFRQDTFKETQYF. This chain links TRBV5-1 with TRBJ2-5, with D perhaps TRBD1 (6 bases). V shed 2 bases and J shed 3 bases, with 17 bases lying between them. This CDR3 comprises 16 residues. Looked up from germline, CDR1 is SGHRS and CDR2 is YFSETQ. Full variable domain (remainder filled in from reference TRBV5-1 and TRBJ2-5): KAGVTQTPRYLIKTRGQQVTLSCSPISGHRSVSWYQQTPGQGLQFLFEYFSETQRNKGNFPGRFSGRQFSNSRSEMNVSTLELGDSALYLCASSFRQDTFKETQYFGPGTRLLVL.

This clone was picked up one time. V and J are TRBV19 and TRBJ1-2; 8 bases are shared with TRBD1. The CDR3 contains 14 residues. The V gene end was trimmed by 5 bases and the J gene end by 7 bases; junction bases not matched to a gene: 9. CDR1 LNHDA and CDR2 SQIVND come from the germline V gene (reference sequence). CDR3 sequence reads: CASSVDRATRGYTF. The CDR3 DNA is TGTGCCAGTAGTGTGGACAGGGCTACGCGTGGCTACACCTTC.

The chain is built from TRBV19 and TRBJ2-3; 11 nucleotides align to TRBD1. V lost 5 bases, J lost 5 bases, and 6 bases stayed unmatched. This CDR3 comprises 15 residues. Germline CDR1 and CDR2: LNHDA and SQIVND (reference sequence). Here the CDR3 DNA reads TGTGCCAGTAGTCCGGACAGGGGGCTAGGAGATACGCAGTATTTT. Translating it yields CASSPDRGLGDTQYF.

V and J are TRBV7-2 and TRBJ2-3; 8 bases match TRBD1. The CDR3 is 15 amino acids. Germline CDR1 reads SGHTA; CDR2 reads FQGNSA. The trim removed 4 bases at V and 2 bases at J, leaving 5 bases unmatched. The DNA for the CDR3 is TGTGCCAGCAGCTCAGGACAGGGTCACACAGATACGCAGTATTTT. Translating gives CASSSGQGHTDTQYF.

The rearrangement uses TRBV5-1 and TRBJ2-5, with D possibly TRBD2 on 5 matching bases. The germline gives CDR1 SGHRS, CDR2 YFSETQ. Trimming removed 4 bases at V and 4 bases at J, with 20 bases between. The CDR3 extends over 16 amino acids. The CDR3 coding sequence is TGCGCCAGCAGCAGAACACCGGGCCTTGGAGGAGAGACCCAGTACTTC. This sequence encodes CASSRTPGLGGETQYF.